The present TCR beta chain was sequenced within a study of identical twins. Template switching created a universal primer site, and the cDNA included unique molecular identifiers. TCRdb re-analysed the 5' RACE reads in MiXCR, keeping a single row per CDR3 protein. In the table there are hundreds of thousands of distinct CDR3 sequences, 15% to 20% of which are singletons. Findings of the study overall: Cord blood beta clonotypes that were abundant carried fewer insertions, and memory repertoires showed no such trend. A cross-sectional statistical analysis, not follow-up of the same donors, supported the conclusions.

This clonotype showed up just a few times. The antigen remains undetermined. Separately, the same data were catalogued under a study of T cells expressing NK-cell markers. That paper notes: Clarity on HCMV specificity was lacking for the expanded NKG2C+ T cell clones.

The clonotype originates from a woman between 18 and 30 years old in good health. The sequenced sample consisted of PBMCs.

The CDR3 nucleotides read TGTGCCAGCAGTGAAAAGGGGGATACGCAGTATTTT. Its protein is CASSEKGDTQYF. The chain couples TRBV2 to TRBJ2-3, with D perhaps matching TRBD1 (5 bases). Trimming shortened V by 2 bases and J by 6 bases, and 6 bases separated the two germline ends. Germline CDR1 is SNHLY and CDR2 is FYNNEI. The CDR3 contains 12 residues.